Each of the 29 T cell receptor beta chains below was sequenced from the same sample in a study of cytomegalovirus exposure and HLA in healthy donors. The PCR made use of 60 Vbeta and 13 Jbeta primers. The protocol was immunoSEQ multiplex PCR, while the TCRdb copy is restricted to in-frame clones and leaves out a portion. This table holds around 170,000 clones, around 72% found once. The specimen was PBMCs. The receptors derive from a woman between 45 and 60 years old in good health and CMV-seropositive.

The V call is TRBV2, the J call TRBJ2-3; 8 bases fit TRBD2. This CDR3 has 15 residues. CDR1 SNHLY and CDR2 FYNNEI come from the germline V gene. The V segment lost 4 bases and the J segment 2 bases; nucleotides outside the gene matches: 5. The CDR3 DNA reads TGTGCCAGCAGTGGATTAGCGGGGACCACAGATACGCAGTATTTT. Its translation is CASSGLAGTTDTQYF.

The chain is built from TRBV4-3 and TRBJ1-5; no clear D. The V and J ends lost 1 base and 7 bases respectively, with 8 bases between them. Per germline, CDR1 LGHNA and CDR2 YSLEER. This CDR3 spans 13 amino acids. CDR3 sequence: CASSQGGDQPQHF. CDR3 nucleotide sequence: TGCGCCAGCAGCCAAGGTGGAGACCAGCCCCAGCATTTT.

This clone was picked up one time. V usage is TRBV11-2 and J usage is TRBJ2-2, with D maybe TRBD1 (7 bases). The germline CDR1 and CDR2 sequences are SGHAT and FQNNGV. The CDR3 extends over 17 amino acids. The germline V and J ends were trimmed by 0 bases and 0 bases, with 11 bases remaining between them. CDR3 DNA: TGTGCCAGCAGCTTAGATGCCAGGGGGGCGAACACCGGGGAGCTGTTTTTT. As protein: CASSLDARGANTGELFF.

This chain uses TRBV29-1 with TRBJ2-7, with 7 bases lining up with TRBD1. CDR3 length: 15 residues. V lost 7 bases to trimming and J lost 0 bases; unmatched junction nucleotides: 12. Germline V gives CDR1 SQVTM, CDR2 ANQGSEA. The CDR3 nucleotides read TGCAGCGGGCGGCACGGGCCAGGGGGCTCCTACGAGCAGTACTTC. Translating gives CSGRHGPGGSYEQYF.

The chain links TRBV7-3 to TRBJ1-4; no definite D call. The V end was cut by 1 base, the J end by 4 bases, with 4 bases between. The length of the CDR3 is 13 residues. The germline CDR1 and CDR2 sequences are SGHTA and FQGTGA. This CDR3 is CASSLNNNEKLFF. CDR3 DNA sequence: TGTGCCAGCAGCTTAAACAATAATGAAAAACTGTTTTTT.

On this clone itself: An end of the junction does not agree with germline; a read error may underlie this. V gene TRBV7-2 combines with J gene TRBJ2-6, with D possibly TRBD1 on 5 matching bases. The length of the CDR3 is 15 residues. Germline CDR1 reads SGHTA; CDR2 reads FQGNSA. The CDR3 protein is CASSFDSSGANGLTF. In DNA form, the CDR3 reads TGTGCCAGCAGCTTCGACAGCTCTGGGGCCAACGGCCTGACTTTC.

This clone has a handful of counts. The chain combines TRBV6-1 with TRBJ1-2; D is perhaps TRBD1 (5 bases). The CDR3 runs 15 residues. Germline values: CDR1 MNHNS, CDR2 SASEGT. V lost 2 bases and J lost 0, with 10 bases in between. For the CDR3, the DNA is TGTGCCAGCAGTGAACGGAGGGGAGCTAACTATGGCTACACCTTC. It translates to CASSERRGANYGYTF.

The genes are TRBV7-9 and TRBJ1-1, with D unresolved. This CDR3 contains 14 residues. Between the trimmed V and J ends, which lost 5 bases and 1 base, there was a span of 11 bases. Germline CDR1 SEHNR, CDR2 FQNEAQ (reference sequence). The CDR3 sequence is CASSPLGSNTEAFF. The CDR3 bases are TGTGCCAGCAGCCCCCTAGGATCGAACACTGAAGCTTTCTTT.

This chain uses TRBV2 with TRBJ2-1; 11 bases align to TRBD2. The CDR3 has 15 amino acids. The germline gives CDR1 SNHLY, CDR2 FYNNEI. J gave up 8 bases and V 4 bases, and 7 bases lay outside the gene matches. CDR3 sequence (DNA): TGTGCCAGCAGTGTGACTAGCGGGACGGGGCATGAGCAGTTCTTC. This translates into CASSVTSGTGHEQFF.

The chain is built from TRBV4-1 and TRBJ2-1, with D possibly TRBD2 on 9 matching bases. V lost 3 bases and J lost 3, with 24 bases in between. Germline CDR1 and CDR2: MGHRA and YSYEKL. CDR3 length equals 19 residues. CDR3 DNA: TGCGCCAGCAGCCACCCAGGGGGCGGGAGGGGGAGCTTCTACAATGAGCAGTTCTTC. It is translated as CASSHPGGGRGSFYNEQFF.

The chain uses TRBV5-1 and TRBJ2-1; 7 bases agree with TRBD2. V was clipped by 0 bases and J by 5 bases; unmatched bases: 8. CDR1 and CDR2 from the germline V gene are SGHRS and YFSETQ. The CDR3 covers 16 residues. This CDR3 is CASSLVEAGRDNEQFF. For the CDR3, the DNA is TGCGCCAGCAGCTTGGTGGAAGCGGGAAGGGACAATGAGCAGTTCTTC.

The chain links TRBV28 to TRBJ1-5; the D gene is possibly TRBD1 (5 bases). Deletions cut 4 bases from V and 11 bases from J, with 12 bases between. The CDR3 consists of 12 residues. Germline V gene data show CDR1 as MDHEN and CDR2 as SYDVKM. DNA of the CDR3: TGTGCCAGCAGTTCAGGGTTACATACCCAGCATTTT. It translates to CASSSGLHTQHF.

CDR3: CASSVDGEGANVLTF. CDR3 DNA sequence: TGTGCCAGCAGCGTAGACGGGGAAGGGGCCAACGTCCTGACTTTC. This sequence joins TRBV9 and TRBJ2-6, with TRBD2 as a possible D gene (5 bases). The CDR3 extends over 15 amino acids. Per the germline V gene, CDR1 is SGDLS and CDR2 is YYNGEE. V lost 0 bases to trimming and J lost 4 bases, with 8 bases between them.

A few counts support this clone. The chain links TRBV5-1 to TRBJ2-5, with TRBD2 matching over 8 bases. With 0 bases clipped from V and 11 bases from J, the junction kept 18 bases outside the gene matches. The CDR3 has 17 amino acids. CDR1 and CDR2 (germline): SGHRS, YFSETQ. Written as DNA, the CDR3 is TGCGCCAGCAGCTTGGGTGCGGGAGGTGGACGGTCCGGGGAGCAGTACTTC. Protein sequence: CASSLGAGGGRSGEQYF.

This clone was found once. DNA for the CDR3: TGCAGCGTTGCAATGGGGGGGGTGAACACTGAAGCTTTCTTT. The encoded protein is CSVAMGGVNTEAFF. The chain carries TRBV29-1 and TRBJ1-1; D possibly corresponds to TRBD1 (5 bases). The CDR3 is 14 amino acids. Looked up from germline, CDR1 is SQVTM and CDR2 is ANQGSEA. V lost 4 bases to trimming and J lost 0 bases, with 12 bases between them.

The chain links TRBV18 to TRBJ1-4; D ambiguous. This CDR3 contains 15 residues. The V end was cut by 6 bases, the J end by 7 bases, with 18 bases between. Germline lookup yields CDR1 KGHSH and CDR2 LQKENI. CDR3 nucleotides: TGTGCCAGCTCGCCGGTCGGTGGGAGGTCTGAAAAACTGTTTTTT. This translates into CASSPVGGRSEKLFF.

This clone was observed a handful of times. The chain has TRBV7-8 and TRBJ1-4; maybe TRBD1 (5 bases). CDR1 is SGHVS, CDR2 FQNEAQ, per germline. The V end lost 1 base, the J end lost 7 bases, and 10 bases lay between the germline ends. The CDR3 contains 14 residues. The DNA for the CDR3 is TGTGCCAGCAGCTTAGGACAGAGTGGTGAAAAACTGTTTTTT. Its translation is CASSLGQSGEKLFF.

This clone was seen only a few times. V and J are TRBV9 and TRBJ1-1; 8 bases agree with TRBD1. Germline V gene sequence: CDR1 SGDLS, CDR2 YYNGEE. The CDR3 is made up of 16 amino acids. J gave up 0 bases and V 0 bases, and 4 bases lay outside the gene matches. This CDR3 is CASSVAPGGLNTEAFF. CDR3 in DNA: TGTGCCAGCAGCGTAGCTCCAGGGGGCTTGAACACTGAAGCTTTCTTT.

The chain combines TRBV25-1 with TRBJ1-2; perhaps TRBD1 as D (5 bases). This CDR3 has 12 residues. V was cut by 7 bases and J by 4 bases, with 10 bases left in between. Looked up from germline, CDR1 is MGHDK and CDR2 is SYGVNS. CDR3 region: CASTGYSYGYTF. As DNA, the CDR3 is TGTGCCAGCACAGGGTACTCCTATGGCTACACCTTC.

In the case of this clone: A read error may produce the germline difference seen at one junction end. The CDR3 DNA sequence: TGTGCCAGCAGCTTGATTTCGACAGGTAGATTCTCTGGGGCCAACGGCCTGACTTTC. This gives the protein CASSLISTGRFSGANGLTF. The chain has TRBV5-6 and TRBJ2-6; D might be TRBD1 (6 bases). The CDR3 extends over 19 amino acids. Germline V gene data show CDR1 as SGHDT and CDR2 as YYEEEE.

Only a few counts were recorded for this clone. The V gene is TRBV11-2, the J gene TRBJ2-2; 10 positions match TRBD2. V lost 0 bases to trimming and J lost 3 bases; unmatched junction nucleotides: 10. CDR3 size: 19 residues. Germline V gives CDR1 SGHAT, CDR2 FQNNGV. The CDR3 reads CASSLEGLAPAGDTGELFF. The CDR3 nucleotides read TGTGCCAGCAGCTTAGAGGGACTAGCGCCCGCCGGGGACACCGGGGAGCTGTTTTTT.

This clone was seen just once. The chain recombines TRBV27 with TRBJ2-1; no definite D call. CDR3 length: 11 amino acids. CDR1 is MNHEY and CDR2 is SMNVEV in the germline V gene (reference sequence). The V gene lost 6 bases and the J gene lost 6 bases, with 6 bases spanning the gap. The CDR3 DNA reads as TGTGCCAGCAGGGGCTTCAATGAGCAGTTCTTC. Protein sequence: CASRGFNEQFF.

CDR3 bases: TGTGCCAGCAGCCCGAGAACAGGTGTATCGGAAGCTTTCTTT. Encoded protein: CASSPRTGVSEAFF. V usage is TRBV7-6 and J usage is TRBJ1-1, with a weak D call TRBD1 (5 bases). V lost 5 bases to trimming and J lost 8 bases, with 18 bases between them. The CDR3 loop spans 14 amino acids. CDR1 and CDR2 from the germline V gene are SGHVS and FNYEAQ.

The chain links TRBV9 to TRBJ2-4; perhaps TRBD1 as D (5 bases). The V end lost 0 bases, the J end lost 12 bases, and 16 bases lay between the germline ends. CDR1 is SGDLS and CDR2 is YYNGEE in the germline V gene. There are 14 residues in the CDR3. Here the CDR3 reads CASSVGPGRDSQYF. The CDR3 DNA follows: TGTGCCAGCAGCGTAGGGCCCGGACGAGACAGTCAGTACTTC.

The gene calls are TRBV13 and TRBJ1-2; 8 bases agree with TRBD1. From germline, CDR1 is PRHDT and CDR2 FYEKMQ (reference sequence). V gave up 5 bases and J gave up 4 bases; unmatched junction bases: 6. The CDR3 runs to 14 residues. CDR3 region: CASSPPQGAYGYTF. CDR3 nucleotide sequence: TGTGCCAGCAGCCCCCCCCAGGGGGCCTATGGCTACACCTTC.

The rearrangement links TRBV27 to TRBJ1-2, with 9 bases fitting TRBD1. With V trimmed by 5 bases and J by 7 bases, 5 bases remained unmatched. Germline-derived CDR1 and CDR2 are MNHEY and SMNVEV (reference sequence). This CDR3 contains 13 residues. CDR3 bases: TGTGCCAGCAGTATGGGACAGGGAAGTGGCTACACCTTC. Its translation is CASSMGQGSGYTF.

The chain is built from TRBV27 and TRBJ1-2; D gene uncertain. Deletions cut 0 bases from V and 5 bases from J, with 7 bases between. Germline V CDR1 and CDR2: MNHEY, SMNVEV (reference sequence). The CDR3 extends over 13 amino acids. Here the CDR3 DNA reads TGTGCCAGCAGTTTATCGGAGGGATATGGCTACACCTTC. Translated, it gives CASSLSEGYGYTF.

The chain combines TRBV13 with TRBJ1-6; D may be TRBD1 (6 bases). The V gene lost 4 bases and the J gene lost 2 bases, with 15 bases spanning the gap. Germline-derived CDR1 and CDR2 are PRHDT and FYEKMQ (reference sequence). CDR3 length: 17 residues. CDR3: CASSSEGGITYNSPLHF. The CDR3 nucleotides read TGTGCCAGCAGCTCGGAGGGGGGGATCACCTATAATTCACCCCTCCACTTT. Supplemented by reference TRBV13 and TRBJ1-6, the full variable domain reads AAGVIQSPRHLIKEKRETATLKCYPIPRHDTVYWYQQGPGQDPQFLISFYEKMQSDKGSIPDRFSAQQFSDYHSELNMSSLELGDSALYFCASSSEGGITYNSPLHFGNGTRLTVT.

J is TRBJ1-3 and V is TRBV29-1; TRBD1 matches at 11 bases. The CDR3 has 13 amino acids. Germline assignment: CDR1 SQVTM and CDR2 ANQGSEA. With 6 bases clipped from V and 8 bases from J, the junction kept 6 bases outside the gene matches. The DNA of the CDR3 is TGCAGCGTGACCGGGACAGGGGGAGACACCATATATTTT. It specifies CSVTGTGGDTIYF.